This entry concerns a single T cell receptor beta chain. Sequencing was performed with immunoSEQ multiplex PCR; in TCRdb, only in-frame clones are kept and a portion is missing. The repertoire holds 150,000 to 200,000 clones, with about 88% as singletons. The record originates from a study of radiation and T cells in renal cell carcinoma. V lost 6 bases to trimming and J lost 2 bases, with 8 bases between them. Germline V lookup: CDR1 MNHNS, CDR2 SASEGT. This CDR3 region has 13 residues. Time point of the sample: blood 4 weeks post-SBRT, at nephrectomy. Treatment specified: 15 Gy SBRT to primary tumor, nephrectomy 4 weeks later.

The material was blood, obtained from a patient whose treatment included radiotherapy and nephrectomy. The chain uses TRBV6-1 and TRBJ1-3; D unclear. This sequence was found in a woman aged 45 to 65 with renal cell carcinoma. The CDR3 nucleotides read TGTGCCAGCAGGCAGGCTCCTGGAAACACCATATATTTT. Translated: CASRQAPGNTIYF.